The 32 T cell receptor beta chains listed next were all sequenced from one sample in a study of shared clonotypes between healthy human individuals. Sequenced by immunoSEQ multiplex PCR; TCRdb stores in-frame clones only, minus some. This table has roughly 1,500,000 clones, around 98% appearing once. The sequencing sample was made of naive CD4+ T cells sorted from blood. Described subset: CD45RA+ positively selected. The receptors were sampled from a man younger than 45 in good health.

This rearrangement joins TRBV11-3 to TRBJ2-1; D is unclear. Germline CDR1 is SGHNT and CDR2 is YENEEA. There are 19 residues in the CDR3. V was shortened by 5 bases and J by 0 bases, with 23 bases between the two germline ends. CDR3 residues: CASSPGGPSLIGSYNEQFF. DNA for the CDR3: TGTGCCAGCAGCCCCGGTGGCCCCTCGTTAATAGGCTCCTACAATGAGCAGTTCTTC.

The chain carries TRBV9 and TRBJ1-1; D gene ambiguous. The V gene lost 4 bases and the J gene lost 0 bases, with 7 bases spanning the gap. Germline V lookup: CDR1 SGDLS, CDR2 YYNGEE. This CDR3 is built from 13 residues. As DNA, the CDR3 is TGTGCCAGCAGCCAGAACGTGAACACTGAAGCTTTCTTT. Residues: CASSQNVNTEAFF.

The chain is built from TRBV19 and TRBJ2-2; the D gene is possibly TRBD2 (6 bases). Trimming shortened V by 6 bases and J by 3 bases, and 17 bases separated the two germline ends. Germline V gene data show CDR1 as LNHDA and CDR2 as SQIVND (reference sequence). The CDR3 consists of 16 residues. This chain's CDR3 is CASRPSGGGYTGELFF. The CDR3 nucleotides read TGTGCCAGTAGACCCAGTGGGGGAGGATACACCGGGGAGCTGTTTTTT.

V usage is TRBV7-2 and J usage is TRBJ1-1; the match to TRBD1 covers 7 bases. The CDR3 runs 15 residues. J was trimmed by 1 base and V by 2 bases; bases with no gene match: 4. Looked up from germline, CDR1 is SGHTA and CDR2 is FQGNSA. The CDR3 nucleotides read TGTGCCAGCAGCTTACAGACAGGGCGGAACACTGAAGCTTTCTTT. Amino acids: CASSLQTGRNTEAFF.

The chain links TRBV10-3 to TRBJ1-5; D unclear. V was shortened by 3 bases and J by 4 bases, with 19 bases between the two germline ends. The CDR3 contains 17 residues. Germline CDR1 and CDR2: ENHRY and SYGVKD. The CDR3 spells CAISDHHRTLGNQPQHF. The CDR3 bases are TGTGCCATCAGTGACCACCACCGGACCCTGGGGAATCAGCCCCAGCATTTT.

The chain is built from TRBV15 and TRBJ2-7, with D perhaps matching TRBD1 (5 bases). Germline-derived CDR1 and CDR2 are LNHNV and YYDKDF (reference sequence). This CDR3 comprises 14 residues. Trimming pared 4 bases from V and 2 bases from J, leaving 12 bases between. The CDR3 DNA is TGTGCCACCAGCAAAAGCAGGGTCCCCTACGAGCAGTACTTC. It is translated as CATSKSRVPYEQYF.

In its sample, this clone was seen once. V is TRBV20-1 and J is TRBJ2-7; no reliable D call. The germline V gene encodes CDR1 DFQATT and CDR2 SNEGSKA (reference sequence). V lost 5 bases and J 4 bases, leaving 9 bases between the germline ends. The CDR3 is 11 residues long. CDR3 DNA: TGCAGTGCTCCTCAAAATTACGAGCAGTACTTC. It yields the protein CSAPQNYEQYF.

Notes on this clone: This CDR3 is also generated by other DNA sequences in the sample. This sequence joins TRBV18 and TRBJ1-5; possibly TRBD1 for D (5 bases). Germline CDR1 KGHSH, CDR2 LQKENI. V lost 1 base to trimming and J lost 2 bases, with 9 bases between them. This CDR3 has 15 amino acids. The CDR3 nucleotides read TGTGCCAGCTCACCACGAGGGGAAGGCAATCAGCCCCAGCATTTT. Amino acid sequence: CASSPRGEGNQPQHF.

This chain links TRBV5-5 with TRBJ1-2; 8 bases agree with TRBD1. The V segment lost 2 bases and the J segment 4 bases; nucleotides outside the gene matches: 10. CDR1 SGHKS and CDR2 YYEKEE come from the germline V gene (reference sequence). CDR3 length equals 16 residues. The CDR3 loop reads CASSFDRGRGPYGYTF. The CDR3 nucleotides are TGTGCCAGCAGCTTTGACAGGGGCCGCGGTCCCTATGGCTACACCTTC.

CDR3 in amino acids: CASSDGKGFSQPQHF. Written as DNA, the CDR3 is TGTGCCAGCAGTGATGGGAAAGGTTTTAGTCAGCCCCAGCATTTT. The chain links TRBV25-1 to TRBJ1-5; D remains ambiguous. This CDR3 is 15 amino acids long. V shed 3 bases and J shed 6 bases, with 15 bases lying between them. In germline, CDR1 is MGHDK, CDR2 SYGVNS.

V gene TRBV6-5 combines with J gene TRBJ1-4, with D unclear. The CDR3 length is 15 residues. The V end was cut by 4 bases, the J end by 0 bases, with 9 bases between. Germline-derived CDR1 and CDR2 are MNHEY and SVGAGI. The CDR3 coding sequence is TGTGCCAGCAGTTCCAGAGGTGCAACTAATGAAAAACTGTTTTTT. Translating it yields CASSSRGATNEKLFF.

The chain uses TRBV7-3 and TRBJ2-7; TRBD1 matches at 8 bases. This CDR3 comprises 13 residues. V gave up 5 bases and J gave up 3 bases; unmatched junction bases: 3. CDR1 is SGHTA, CDR2 FQGTGA, per germline. CDR3 sequence: CASSVGTGYEQYF. The CDR3 DNA is TGTGCCAGCAGCGTTGGGACAGGCTACGAGCAGTACTTC.

The rearrangement links TRBV5-4 to TRBJ2-5; unclear D gene. Germline V gene sequence: CDR1 SGHNT, CDR2 YYREEE (reference sequence). V was trimmed by 1 base and J by 5 bases, leaving 9 bases between them. The CDR3 spans 13 residues. As DNA, the CDR3 is TGTGCCAGCAGCTTGCCTCCAGTCGAGACCCAGTACTTC. It is translated as CASSLPPVETQYF.

This clone was observed once. This chain connects TRBV11-1 to TRBJ2-6; possibly TRBD2 for D (6 bases). CDR3 length: 15 residues. V gave up 6 bases and J gave up 1 base, with 10 bases separating them. Germline CDR1 is SGHAT and CDR2 is FQDESV (reference sequence). For the CDR3, the DNA is TGTGCCAGCAGTCAAGGGACTTCTGGGGCCAACGTCCTGACTTTC. Protein sequence: CASSQGTSGANVLTF.

The rearrangement links TRBV12-5 to TRBJ2-7, with 8 positions matching TRBD1. Trimming cost V 0 bases and J 4 bases; bases outside gene matches: 20. Germline V CDR1 and CDR2: LGHNT, FRNRAP. The CDR3 is made up of 20 amino acids. CDR3 protein: CASGLVIPGQGSLPLYEQYF. The CDR3, as DNA: TGTGCTAGTGGTTTGGTTATTCCAGGACAGGGCTCTCTCCCCCTTTACGAGCAGTACTTC. The full variable domain, with the rest looked up from reference TRBV12-5 and TRBJ2-7, is DARVTQTPRHKVTEMGQEVTMRCQPILGHNTVFWYRQTMMQGLELLAYFRNRAPLDDSGMPKDRFSAEMPDATLATLKIQPSEPRDSAVYFCASGLVIPGQGSLPLYEQYFGPGTRLTVT.

This rearrangement joins TRBV18 to TRBJ2-1; D is uncertain. The CDR3 runs 13 residues. CDR1 KGHSH and CDR2 LQKENI come from the germline V gene. Between the trimmed V and J ends, which lost 5 bases and 4 bases, there was a span of 9 bases. CDR3 sequence: CASSDLSYNEQFF. DNA for the CDR3: TGTGCCAGCTCAGATTTGAGTTACAATGAGCAGTTCTTC. Together with reference TRBV18 and TRBJ2-1, the CDR3 gives the full variable domain: NAGVMQNPRHLVRRRGQEARLRCSPMKGHSHVYWYRQLPEEGLKFMVYLQKENIIDESGMPKERFSAEFPKEGPSILRIQQVVRGDSAAYFCASSDLSYNEQFFGPGTRLTVL.

The chain employs TRBV4-1 and TRBJ2-1; D may be TRBD1 (5 bases). This CDR3 is built from 12 residues. The germline gives CDR1 MGHRA, CDR2 YSYEKL. The V end was cut by 2 bases, the J end by 10 bases, with 9 bases between. CDR3 DNA: TGCGCCAGCAGCCAACCTCAGGGAGAGCAGTTCTTC. This encodes CASSQPQGEQFF.

V is TRBV7-3 and J is TRBJ2-3; D is uncertain. This CDR3 contains 14 residues. CDR1 and CDR2 from the germline V gene are SGHTA and FQGTGA. V shed 5 bases and J shed 0 bases, with 9 bases lying between them. DNA for the CDR3: TGTGCCAGCAGCCAAGAGCCCAGCACAGATACGCAGTATTTT. Protein sequence: CASSQEPSTDTQYF.

The chain uses TRBV2 and TRBJ2-3; D perhaps matches TRBD1 (6 bases). The germline CDR1 and CDR2 sequences are SNHLY and FYNNEI. V gave up 5 bases and J gave up 4 bases, with 19 bases separating them. The CDR3 extends over 16 amino acids. The chain's CDR3 is CASSQRDRPMSDTQYF. For the CDR3, the DNA is TGTGCCAGCAGTCAACGCGACAGGCCGATGTCAGATACGCAGTATTTT. Complete variable domain (other parts from reference TRBV2 and TRBJ2-3): EPEVTQTPSHQVTQMGQEVILRCVPISNHLYFYWYRQILGQKVEFLVSFYNNEISEKSEIFDDQFSVERPDGSNFTLKIRSTKLEDSAMYFCASSQRDRPMSDTQYFGPGTRLTVL.

The count of this clone is one. V gene TRBV18 combines with J gene TRBJ1-3, with D perhaps matching TRBD1 (6 bases). V was shortened by 2 bases and J by 5 bases, with 10 bases between the two germline ends. CDR3 size: 14 residues. Germline-derived CDR1 and CDR2 are KGHSH and LQKENI. This CDR3 reads CASSPSGTRNTIYF. CDR3 sequence (DNA): TGTGCCAGCTCACCATCCGGGACAAGAAACACCATATATTTT.

This chain links TRBV5-5 with TRBJ2-5; 14 bases fit TRBD2. The CDR3 length is 20 residues. The germline CDR1 and CDR2 sequences are SGHKS and YYEKEE (reference sequence). V gave up 3 bases and J gave up 2 bases; unmatched junction bases: 15. The CDR3 sequence is CASSSGLAGGLPTSQETQYF. The CDR3, as DNA: TGTGCCAGCAGCTCAGGACTAGCGGGAGGATTACCAACCTCTCAAGAGACCCAGTACTTC. Using reference TRBV5-5 and TRBJ2-5 for the parts outside the CDR3, the full variable domain is DAGVTQSPTHLIKTRGQQVTLRCSPISGHKSVSWYQQVLGQGPQFIFQYYEKEERGRGNFPDRFSARQFPNYSSELNVNALLLGDSALYLCASSSGLAGGLPTSQETQYFGPGTRLLVL.

Comment on this clone: Other nucleotide sequences in the sample specify the same CDR3. The J gene is TRBJ2-5, the V gene TRBV18; 11 nucleotides line up with TRBD2. Trimming cost V 3 bases and J 4 bases; bases outside gene matches: 7. CDR1 KGHSH and CDR2 LQKENI come from the germline V gene. The CDR3 spans 16 residues. The DNA for the CDR3 is TGTGCCAGCTCACCGTTACTAGCGGGAGTTGGAGAGACCCAGTACTTC. Encoded protein: CASSPLLAGVGETQYF.

The J gene is TRBJ1-1, the V gene TRBV5-1, with TRBD1 identical over 7 bases. Germline-derived CDR1 and CDR2 are SGHRS and YFSETQ. This CDR3 is 14 amino acids long. V lost 6 bases to trimming and J lost 2 bases; unmatched junction nucleotides: 7. The CDR3 nucleotides read TGCGCCAGCAATAGGGACAGTATCAACACTGAAGCTTTCTTT. Translating it yields CASNRDSINTEAFF.

V usage is TRBV9 and J usage is TRBJ2-7; D possibly corresponds to TRBD1 (6 bases). This CDR3 is built from 14 residues. Germline-derived CDR1 and CDR2 are SGDLS and YYNGEE. The V end was cut by 1 base, the J end by 6 bases, with 14 bases between. The CDR3 here is CASSVRTDFGEQYF. CDR3 sequence (DNA): TGTGCCAGCAGCGTAAGGACAGACTTTGGCGAGCAGTACTTC.

The genes are TRBV6-1 and TRBJ2-7, with a tentative D call TRBD2 (5 bases). Germline V gene lookup returns CDR1 MNHNS and CDR2 SASEGT. The CDR3 spans 12 residues. V lost 8 bases and J 3 bases, leaving 11 bases between the germline ends. CDR3 sequence: CASLTRNYEQYF. The CDR3 DNA reads as TGTGCCAGCCTCACTAGGAACTACGAGCAGTACTTC.

The chain joins TRBV5-6 to TRBJ2-1; a possible D gene is TRBD2 (5 bases). This CDR3 is built from 15 residues. The germline gives CDR1 SGHDT, CDR2 YYEEEE. V was pared by 2 bases and J by 4 bases, with 13 bases between. This CDR3 reads CASSFWVGMYNEQFF. CDR3 in DNA: TGTGCCAGCAGCTTTTGGGTCGGGATGTACAATGAGCAGTTCTTC. Using reference TRBV5-6 and TRBJ2-1 for the parts outside the CDR3, the full variable domain is DAGVTQSPTHLIKTRGQQVTLRCSPKSGHDTVSWYQQALGQGPQFIFQYYEEEERQRGNFPDRFSGHQFPNYSSELNVNALLLGDSALYLCASSFWVGMYNEQFFGPGTRLTVL.

This clone was counted between two and nine times. The chain recombines TRBV6-5 with TRBJ2-7, with D unclear. Germline V CDR1 and CDR2: MNHEY, SVGAGI. V was trimmed by 8 bases and J by 5 bases, leaving 16 bases between them. CDR3 length: 13 residues. For the CDR3, the DNA is TGTGCCAGCGCTAACGTGGTGGACGACGAGCAGTACTTC. This sequence encodes CASANVVDDEQYF.

The chain uses TRBV7-9 and TRBJ2-4, with 7 bases that match TRBD2. Germline CDR1 SEHNR, CDR2 FQNEAQ (reference sequence). The V segment lost 5 bases and the J segment 9 bases; nucleotides outside the gene matches: 4. This CDR3 is 12 amino acids long. CDR3 sequence reads: CASSPREGIQYF. In nucleotides, the CDR3 is TGTGCCAGCAGCCCGAGGGAGGGCATTCAGTACTTC.

Only one count was recorded for this clone. V gene TRBV7-8 combines with J gene TRBJ2-7, with TRBD2 as a possible D gene (7 bases). This CDR3 has 14 residues. V lost 4 bases and J 6 bases, leaving 16 bases between the germline ends. Per germline, CDR1 SGHVS and CDR2 FQNEAQ. The CDR3 DNA reads as TGTGCCAGCAGCTCCCAGACGGGGGGCCTCGAGCAGTACTTC. This encodes CASSSQTGGLEQYF.

This clone was seen just once. Other nucleotide sequences from this sample produce the same CDR3. DNA for the CDR3: TGTGCCAGCAGCTTGGATGGCACAGATACGCAGTATTTT. It encodes CASSLDGTDTQYF. The V and J genes are TRBV7-9 and TRBJ2-3; D gene unclear. The CDR3 runs 13 residues. The V end lost 3 bases, the J end lost 1 base, and 5 bases lay between the germline ends. Germline CDR1 and CDR2: SEHNR and FQNEAQ (reference sequence).

This rearrangement joins TRBV7-9 to TRBJ2-4, with 11 bases that match TRBD1. The V segment lost 4 bases and the J segment 6 bases; nucleotides outside the gene matches: 8. From germline, CDR1 is SEHNR and CDR2 FQNEAQ (reference sequence). The CDR3 contains 16 residues. CDR3 in amino acids: CASSSLAGTGGNIQYF. The CDR3 DNA reads as TGTGCCAGCAGCTCCCTTGCTGGGACAGGGGGAAACATTCAGTACTTC.

This clone came up once. The chain employs TRBV7-2 and TRBJ2-5, with 9 bases that match TRBD2. Trimming took 4 bases from V and 0 from J; bases not matched to a gene: 12. CDR1 is SGHTA, CDR2 FQGNSA, per germline. The CDR3 covers 18 residues. CDR3 loop: CASSSRTGIAGDQETQYF. The DNA of the CDR3 is TGTGCCAGCAGCTCCCGCACGGGTATAGCGGGAGACCAAGAGACCCAGTACTTC.